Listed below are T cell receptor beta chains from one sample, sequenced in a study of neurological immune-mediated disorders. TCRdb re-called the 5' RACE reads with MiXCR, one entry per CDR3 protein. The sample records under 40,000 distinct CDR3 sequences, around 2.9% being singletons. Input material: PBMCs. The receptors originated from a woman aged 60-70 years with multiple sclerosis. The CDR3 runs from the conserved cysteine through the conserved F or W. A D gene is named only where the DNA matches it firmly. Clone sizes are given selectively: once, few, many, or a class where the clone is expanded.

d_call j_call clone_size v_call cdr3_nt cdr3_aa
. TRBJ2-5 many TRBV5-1 TGCGCCAGCAGCCCCCGGGTGGGAGAGACCCAGTACTTC CASSPRVGETQYF
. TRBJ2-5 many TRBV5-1 TGCGCCAGCAGCTTGCTCGCGGGACATTATCAAGAGACCCAGTACTTC CASSLLAGHYQETQYF
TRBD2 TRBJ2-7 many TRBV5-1 TGCGCCAGCAGCTCGATGCCTAGCGGATTAACCTACGAGCAGTACTTC CASSSMPSGLTYEQYF
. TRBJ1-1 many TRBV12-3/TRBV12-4 TGTGCCAGCAGTTTGATGGGCGCCAACACTGAAGCTTTCTTT CASSLMGANTEAFF
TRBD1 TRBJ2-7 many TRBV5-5 TGTGCCAGCAGCCAGGGACAGGGCGTTTACGAGCAGTACTTC CASSQGQGVYEQYF
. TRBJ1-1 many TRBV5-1 TGCGCCAGCAGCTTGGGCAGCGTGAACACTGAAGCTTTCTTT CASSLGSVNTEAFF
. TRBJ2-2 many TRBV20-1 TGCAGTGCTAGTGATGAAGGGGGGCCGAACACCGGGGAGCTGTTTTTT CSASDEGGPNTGELFF
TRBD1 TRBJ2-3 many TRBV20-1 TGCAGTGCAAGACAGGGGTTCACAGATACGCAGTATTTT CSARQGFTDTQYF
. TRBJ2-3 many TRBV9 TGTGCCAGCAGCGCGGCCCCCCCAGCAGATACGCAGTATTTT CASSAAPPADTQYF
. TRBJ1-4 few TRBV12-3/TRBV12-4 TGTGCCAGCAGCCTCCGGGACATAGATGAAAAACTGTTTTTT CASSLRDIDEKLFF
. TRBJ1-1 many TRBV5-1 TGCGCCAGCAGCTCACCCACAGGGTACACTGAAGCTTTCTTT CASSSPTGYTEAFF
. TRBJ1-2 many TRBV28 TGTGCTCACAATCCTCGGGTTGGGGGAGGACGCTATGGCTACACCTTC CAHNPRVGGGRYGYTF
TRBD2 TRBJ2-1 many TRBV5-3 TGTGCCAGAAGCAGGGGTTTGGGACTAGCGGGGATATACAATGAGCAGTTCTTC CARSRGLGLAGIYNEQFF
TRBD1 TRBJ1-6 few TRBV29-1 TGCAGCGTTGCCTCGGACAGGGTGAATTCCACCCTCAACTTT CSVASDRVNSTLNF
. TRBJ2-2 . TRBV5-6 TGTGCCAGCAGCCGTCATTGGTTGGACACCGGGGAGCTGTTTTTT CASSRHWLDTGELFF
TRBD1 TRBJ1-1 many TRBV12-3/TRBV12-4 TGTGCCAGCAGTGTTACAGGGGGCAGGACTGAAGCTTTCTTT CASSVTGGRTEAFF
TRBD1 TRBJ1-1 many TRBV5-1 TGCGCCAGCAGCATACAGGGGGCGGCTGAAGCTTTCTTT CASSIQGAAEAFF
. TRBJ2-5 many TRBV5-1 TGCGCCAGCAGCCTGACGACAGTTTTAGAGGAGACCCAGTACTTC CASSLTTVLEETQYF
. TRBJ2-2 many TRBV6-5 TGTGCCAGTCTTGACAGACCGAACACCGGGGAGCTGTTTTTT CASLDRPNTGELFF
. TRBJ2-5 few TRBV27 TGTGCCAGCAGTTTCCTCGGGGAGACCCAAGAGACCCAGTACTTC CASSFLGETQETQYF
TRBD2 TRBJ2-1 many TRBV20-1 TGCAGTGCTAGAGAAGCGGGGTACTCCTACAATGAGCAGTTCTTC CSAREAGYSYNEQFF
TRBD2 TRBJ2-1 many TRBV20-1 TGCAGTGCCCAGGGACTAGCGGGGGGCTCTTTATATGACAATGAGCAGTTCTTC CSAQGLAGGSLYDNEQFF
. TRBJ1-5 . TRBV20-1 TGCAGTGCCTACCCAACTGGGAGCAATAAGACCCAGAATTTT CSAYPTGSNKTQNF
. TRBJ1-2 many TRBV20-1 TGCAGTGCTAAGGGGGAACCCAACTATGGCTACACCTTC CSAKGEPNYGYTF
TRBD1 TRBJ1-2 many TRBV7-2 TGTGCCAGCAGCCCCCGGGACAGGGGTAACACCTTC CASSPRDRGNTF
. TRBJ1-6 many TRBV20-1 TGCAGTGCTCGGGACGGAAGCTCCTATAATTCACCCCTCCACTTT CSARDGSSYNSPLHF
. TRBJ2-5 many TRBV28 TGTGCCAGCAAGGCGGCGGAGACCCAGTACTTC CASKAAETQYF
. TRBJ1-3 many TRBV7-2 TGTGCCAGCAGCTTAGAGGCATCTGGAAACACCATATATTTT CASSLEASGNTIYF